The 5 T cell receptor beta chains given below trace back to one sample, sequenced in a study of human T cells and chemical hapten exposure. TCRdb re-called the RACE reads with MiXCR, one entry per CDR3 protein. Of about 71,000 distinct CDR3 sequences in the sample, 11% are singletons; the top ten hold roughly 1.3%. As to time point: patch test 3, about 24 weeks after DPC sensitization. Treatment denoted: therapeutic diphenylcyclopropenone sensitization with weekly scalp DPC. Sequencing was performed on whole blood, taken in connection with sensitization to the hapten diphenylcyclopropenone (DPC). All receptors come from a woman aged 45-65 years with alopecia areata. Some clones in this sample may be carry-over from other donors' samples.

The table lists this clonotype with many counts. The CDR3 loop reads CASSPWGSGRANVLTF. CDR3 nucleotide sequence: TGTGCCAGCAGCCCATGGGGATCTGGGAGGGCCAACGTCCTGACTTTC. The V gene is TRBV14, the J gene TRBJ2-6; D unclear. Germline loops: CDR1 SGHDN, CDR2 FVKESK. V lost 4 bases and J lost 5, with 15 bases in between. The CDR3 totals 16 residues.

At least ten counts were recorded for this clonotype. The chain recombines TRBV11-2 with TRBJ2-1, with 7 bases matching TRBD1. The CDR3 length is 13 residues. J gave up 11 bases and V 3 bases, and 7 bases lay outside the gene matches. Germline V CDR1 and CDR2: SGHAT, FQNNGV. The CDR3 loop is CASSLDPGQKQFF. CDR3 nucleotide sequence: TGTGCCAGCAGCTTGGACCCGGGACAGAAGCAGTTCTTC.

This chain connects TRBV5-4 to TRBJ2-7; D gene uncertain. CDR3 length equals 12 residues. V lost 2 bases, J lost 3 bases, and 6 bases lay in between. Per the germline V gene, CDR1 is SGHNT and CDR2 is YYREEE (reference sequence). The DNA for the CDR3 is TGTGCCAGCAGCTTTGGCATCTACGAGCAGTACTTC. Translating gives CASSFGIYEQYF.

The sample holds many counts of this clonotype. The DNA of the CDR3 is TGTGCCAGCAGCGCACGACAGTTCGTTCAGGAAAAACTGTTTTTT. Translation: CASSARQFVQEKLFF. V is TRBV7-2 and J is TRBJ1-4; tentative D call: TRBD1 (5 bases). The germline V gene has CDR1 SGHTA and CDR2 FQGNSA. CDR3 size: 15 residues. V lost 5 bases to trimming and J lost 8 bases, with 18 bases between them.

This clonotype was counted at least ten times. The rearrangement uses TRBV28 and TRBJ1-2; a weak D match, TRBD1 (6 bases). The CDR3 runs 14 residues. Germline V lookup: CDR1 MDHEN, CDR2 SYDVKM. The V gene lost 7 bases and the J gene lost 6 bases, with 18 bases spanning the gap. The CDR3 nucleotides are TGTGCCAGCAAACTCAGGGGACAAACCAATGGCTACACCTTC. This sequence encodes CASKLRGQTNGYTF.